This entry features one T cell receptor (beta chain) sequence. The CDR3 is made up of 13 amino acids. The germline V gene encodes CDR1 SEHNR and CDR2 FQNEAQ (reference sequence). V was shortened by 3 bases and J by 7 bases, with 13 bases between the two germline ends. This entry belongs to a study of early T cells in non-severe SARS-CoV-2 infection. Across the whole study: Sequencing targeted bulk RNA from unsorted whole blood, leaving chains unpaired.

Individual cDNA molecules were tagged with unique molecular identifiers. Using its own MiXCR run on the 5' RACE reads, TCRdb lists one record per CDR3 protein. The sample lists about 56,000 distinct CDR3 sequences, roughly 10% occurring once. V gene TRBV7-9 combines with J gene TRBJ2-7, with a possible D match to TRBD2 (6 bases). This TCR was sampled from an adult who was a healthcare worker with PCR-confirmed SARS-CoV-2 infection or an uninfected control (not recorded which). The sample consisted of whole blood. The CDR3 reads CASSLAPGREQYF. In nucleotides, the CDR3 is TGTGCCAGCAGCTTGGCGCCAGGGAGGGAGCAGTACTTC.